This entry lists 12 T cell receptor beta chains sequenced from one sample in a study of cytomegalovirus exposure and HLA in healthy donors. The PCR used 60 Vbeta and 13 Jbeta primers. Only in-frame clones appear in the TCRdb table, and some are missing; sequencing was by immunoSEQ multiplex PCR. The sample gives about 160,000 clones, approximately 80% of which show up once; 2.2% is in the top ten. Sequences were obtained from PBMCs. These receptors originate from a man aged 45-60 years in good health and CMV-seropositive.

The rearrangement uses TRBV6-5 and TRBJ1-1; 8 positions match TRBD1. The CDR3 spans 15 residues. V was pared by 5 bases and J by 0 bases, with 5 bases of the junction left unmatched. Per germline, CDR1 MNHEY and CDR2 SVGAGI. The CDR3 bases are TGTGCCAGCAGTCCATCAGGGGGCTTGAACACTGAAGCTTTCTTT. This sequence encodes CASSPSGGLNTEAFF.

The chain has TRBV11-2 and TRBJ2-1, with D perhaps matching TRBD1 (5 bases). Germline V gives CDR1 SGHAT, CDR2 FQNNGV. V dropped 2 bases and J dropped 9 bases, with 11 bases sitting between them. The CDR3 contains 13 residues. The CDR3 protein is CASSLKIRGEQFF. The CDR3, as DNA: TGTGCCAGCAGCTTAAAGATTAGGGGTGAGCAGTTCTTC.

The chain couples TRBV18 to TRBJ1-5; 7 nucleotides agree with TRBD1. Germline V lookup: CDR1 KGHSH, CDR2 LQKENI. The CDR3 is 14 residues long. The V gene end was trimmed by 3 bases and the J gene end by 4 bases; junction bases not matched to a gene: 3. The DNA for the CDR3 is TGTGCCAGCTCACCTTTGGACAGGAATCAGCCCCAGCATTTT. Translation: CASSPLDRNQPQHF. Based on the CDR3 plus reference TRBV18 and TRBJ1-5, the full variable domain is NAGVMQNPRHLVRRRGQEARLRCSPMKGHSHVYWYRQLPEEGLKFMVYLQKENIIDESGMPKERFSAEFPKEGPSILRIQQVVRGDSAAYFCASSPLDRNQPQHFGDGTRLSIL.

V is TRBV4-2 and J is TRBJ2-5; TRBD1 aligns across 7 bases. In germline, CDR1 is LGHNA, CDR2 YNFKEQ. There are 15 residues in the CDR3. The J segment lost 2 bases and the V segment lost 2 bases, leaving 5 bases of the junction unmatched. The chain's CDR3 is CASSQSGTVQETQYF. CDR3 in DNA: TGTGCCAGCAGCCAATCCGGGACAGTGCAAGAGACCCAGTACTTC.

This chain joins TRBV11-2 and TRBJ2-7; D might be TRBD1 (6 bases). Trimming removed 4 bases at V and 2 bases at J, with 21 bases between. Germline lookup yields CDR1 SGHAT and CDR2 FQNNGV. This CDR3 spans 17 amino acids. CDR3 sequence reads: CASSYRSVDSKPYEQYF. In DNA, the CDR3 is TGTGCCAGCAGCTATCGCTCAGTGGACAGTAAACCCTACGAGCAGTACTTC.

CDR3 DNA sequence: TGCGCCAGCAGCAGGGGGACAGTGCAAGAGACCCAGTACTTC. It yields the protein CASSRGTVQETQYF. V and J are TRBV5-1 and TRBJ2-5; 7 bases fit TRBD1. Germline CDR1 SGHRS, CDR2 YFSETQ. V lost 4 bases to trimming and J lost 2 bases; unmatched junction nucleotides: 5. The CDR3 is 14 amino acids.

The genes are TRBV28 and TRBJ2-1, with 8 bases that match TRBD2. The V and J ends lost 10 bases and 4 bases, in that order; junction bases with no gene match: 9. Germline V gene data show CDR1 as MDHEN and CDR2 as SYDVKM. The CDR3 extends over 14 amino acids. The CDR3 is CATQRRGAYNEQFF. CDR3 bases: TGTGCCACCCAGAGGCGGGGGGCGTACAATGAGCAGTTCTTC.

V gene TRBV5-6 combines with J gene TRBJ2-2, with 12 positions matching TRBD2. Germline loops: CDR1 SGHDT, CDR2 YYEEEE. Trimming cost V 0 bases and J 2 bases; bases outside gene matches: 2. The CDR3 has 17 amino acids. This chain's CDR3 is CASSLGTSGANTGELFF. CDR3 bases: TGTGCCAGCAGCTTGGGGACTAGCGGGGCCAACACCGGGGAGCTGTTTTTT.

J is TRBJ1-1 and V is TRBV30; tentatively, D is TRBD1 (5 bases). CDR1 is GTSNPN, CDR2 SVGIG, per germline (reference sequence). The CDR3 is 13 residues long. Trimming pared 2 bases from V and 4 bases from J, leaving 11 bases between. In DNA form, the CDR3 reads TGTGCCTGGAGTCGACAGAGAGCCACTGAAGCTTTCTTT. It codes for CAWSRQRATEAFF.

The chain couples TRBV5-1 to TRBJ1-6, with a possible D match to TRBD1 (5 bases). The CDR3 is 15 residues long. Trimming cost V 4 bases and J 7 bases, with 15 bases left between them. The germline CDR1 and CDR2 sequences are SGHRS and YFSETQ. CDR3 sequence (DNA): TGCGCCAGCAGCCCACAGGCCCCCGTGAATTCACCCCTCCACTTT. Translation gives CASSPQAPVNSPLHF.

The CDR3 sequence: CASSVWKGGGQPQHF. For the CDR3, the DNA is TGTGCCAGCAGCGTATGGAAGGGAGGAGGTCAGCCCCAGCATTTT. The J gene is TRBJ1-5, the V gene TRBV9; D uncertain. The length of the CDR3 is 15 residues. Germline values: CDR1 SGDLS, CDR2 YYNGEE. Trimming stripped 1 base from V and 6 bases from J, with 14 bases between.

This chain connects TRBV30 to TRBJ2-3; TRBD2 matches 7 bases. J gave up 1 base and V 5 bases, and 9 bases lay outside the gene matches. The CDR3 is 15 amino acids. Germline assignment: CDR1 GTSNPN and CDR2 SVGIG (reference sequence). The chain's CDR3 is CAWGRAVSGTDTQYF. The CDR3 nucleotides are TGTGCCTGGGGGAGGGCCGTCTCGGGCACAGATACGCAGTATTTT.